The clone carrying this T cell receptor (beta chain) was observed at least ten times. This specimen comes from a study of T-cell reconstitution after alpha-beta-depleted transplantation in children. This sample's TCRbeta library carried unique molecular identifier barcodes. TCRdb analysed the PCR reads with MiXCR anew, one entry per CDR3 protein. The profile shows roughly 590,000 distinct CDR3 sequences, roughly 17% of them singletons. The source was PBMCs from the stem cell graft donor, collected from the stem cell graft. This sequence originates from a human donor who donated a stem cell graft to a child with acute myeloid leukemia.

The CDR3 here is CASIGAGGTGELFF. The CDR3 DNA reads TGTGCCAGCATCGGGGCCGGCGGCACCGGGGAGCTGTTTTTT. This chain links TRBV12-3 or TRBV12-4 with TRBJ2-2; D may match TRBD1 or TRBD2 (5 bases each). The CDR3 is 14 residues long. V dropped 7 bases and J dropped 4 bases, with 13 bases sitting between them.